Described below is a single TCR beta chain sequence and its context. The data are from a study of T-cell memory formation after mild COVID-19. TCRdb redid the calling of the 5' RACE reads with MiXCR, one entry per CDR3 protein. Here the sample spans 400,000 to 550,000 distinct CDR3 sequences, around a quarter being singletons. The sequence was obtained from an adult woman who had mild COVID-19 (a few samples of this study predate the infection). Cell type and time point are not known. Sequencing was done on a sample of PBMCs or a T cell subset sorted from them (not recorded which).

CDR3 DNA sequence: TGTGCCAGCTCGGGACCGGGCTCCTACGAGCAGTACTTC. This translates into CASSGPGSYEQYF. V is TRBV9 and J is TRBJ2-7; the D gene could be TRBD1 or TRBD2 (5 bases each). V was shortened by 7 bases and J by 0 bases, with 11 bases between the two germline ends. Germline assignment: CDR1 SGDLS and CDR2 YYNGEE. This CDR3 has 13 residues.